Listed below are T cell receptor beta chains from one sample, sequenced in a study of blood T cells in healthy people across ages. TCRdb analysed the 5' RACE reads with MiXCR anew, one entry per CDR3 protein. The sample carries roughly 800,000 distinct CDR3 sequences, approximately 55% recorded once. Sequencing was done on a sample of blood. The receptors shown here come from an elderly man in good health. Each CDR3 is given with its conserved first and last residue. Clone size, where shown, is once, few, many, or a class for clones that have expanded.

few	TRBJ2-4	TRBV5-1	CASSVSGTTNNIQYF
NA	TRBJ1-1	TRBV6-6	CASSYRLNTEAFF
few	TRBJ2-1	TRBV5-4	CASSLGRDYNEQFF
NA	TRBJ2-7	TRBV29-1	CSVTELYEQYF
NA	TRBJ2-1	TRBV9	CASSALVNNEQFF
NA	TRBJ2-4	TRBV6-1	CASSEQVREGREQYF
NA	TRBJ2-2	TRBV10-3	CAISESSAGTTGELFF
few	TRBJ2-3	TRBV5-1	CASSAVLVGHRYAYF
NA	TRBJ1-1	TRBV20-1	CSARDPPEAFF
NA	TRBJ2-1	TRBV20-1	CSAAGTEDEQFF
NA	TRBJ1-5	TRBV28	CASTVWDQPQHF
once	NA	TRBV27	CASNFGQGEYEQYF
once	TRBJ2-7	TRBV5-1	CASSLATLLAGGNEQYF
NA	TRBJ2-5	TRBV7-9	CASSATGGYQETQYF
NA	TRBJ2-1	TRBV6-1	CASSASRRTASYNEQFF
NA	TRBJ1-5	TRBV20-1	CSARPGGRGNQPQHF
NA	TRBJ2-1	TRBV7-2	CASSVYSEQFF
once	TRBJ2-7	TRBV27	CASSTRLADTYEQYF
NA	TRBJ2-1	TRBV25-1	CASSEPSGYNEQFF
few	TRBJ1-1	TRBV6-5	CASRSGQGVNTEAFF
once	TRBJ2-5	TRBV5-8	CASSSRGGPETQYF
NA	TRBJ2-3	TRBV7-2	CASSLSGGANRYAYF
NA	NA	TRBV7-2	CASSLAGSACEQYF
few	NA	TRBV20-1	CSAHPGLPRVETQYF
NA	TRBJ1-5	TRBV3-1	CASSQVGDRPQHF
NA	TRBJ2-5	TRBV5-1	CASSPTSTLQETQYF
NA	TRBJ2-5	TRBV10-3	CAISDPSGTSGKETQYF
NA	TRBJ2-1	TRBV18	CASSPRGVPSNEQFF
few	TRBJ2-7	TRBV3-1	CASSRTLGQNYEQYF
NA	TRBJ2-5	TRBV29-1	CSVNPGEETQYF
NA	TRBJ2-3	TRBV29-1	CSAPVIDTRYF
few	TRBJ2-3	TRBV5-1	CASSLDGSNTDTQYF
NA	TRBJ1-2	TRBV12-3/TRBV12-4	CASSLSAGTGHYGYTF
NA	TRBJ2-1	TRBV28	CASSFIGPDHNEQFF
NA	TRBJ2-7	TRBV5-1	CASRHPQGETYEQYF
NA	TRBJ2-5	TRBV20-1	CSARGLAMGETQYF
NA	TRBJ2-1	TRBV20-1	CSAAGLAGGSPEGFF
NA	TRBJ2-7	TRBV9	CASSRDSGTPRGEQYF
NA	TRBJ2-3	TRBV24-1	CATSPLPNHGERTDTQYF
NA	TRBJ2-7	TRBV12-5	CASAMDANNEQYF
NA	TRBJ2-7	TRBV5-1	CASSLAGTENYEQYF
NA	TRBJ1-2	TRBV6-5	CATGTGGDGYTF